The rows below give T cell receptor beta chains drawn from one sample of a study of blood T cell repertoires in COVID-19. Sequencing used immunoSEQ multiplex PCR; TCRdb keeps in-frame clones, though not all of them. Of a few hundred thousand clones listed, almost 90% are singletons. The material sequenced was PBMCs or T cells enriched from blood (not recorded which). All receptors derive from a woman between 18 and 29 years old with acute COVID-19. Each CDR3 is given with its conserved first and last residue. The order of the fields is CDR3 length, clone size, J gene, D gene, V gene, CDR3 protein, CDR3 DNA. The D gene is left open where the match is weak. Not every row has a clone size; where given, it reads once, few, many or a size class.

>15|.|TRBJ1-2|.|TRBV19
CASSPTGSSNYGYTF
TGTGCCAGTAGCCCAACCGGGTCCTCTAACTATGGCTACACCTTC
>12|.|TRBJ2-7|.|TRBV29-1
CSVEEADYEQYF
TGCAGCGTTGAAGAGGCCGACTACGAGCAGTACTTC
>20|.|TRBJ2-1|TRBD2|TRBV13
CASSLWFEGGRAPGGNEQFF
TGTGCCAGCAGCTTATGGTTCGAGGGCGGGAGGGCCCCCGGTGGCAATGAGCAGTTCTTC
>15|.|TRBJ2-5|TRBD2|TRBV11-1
CASSGTSGSRETQYF
TGTGCCAGCAGCGGGACTAGCGGGAGTCGGGAGACCCAGTACTTC
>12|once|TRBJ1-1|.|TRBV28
CASWATNTEAFF
TGTGCCAGCTGGGCCACGAACACTGAAGCTTTCTTT
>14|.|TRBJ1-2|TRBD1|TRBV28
CASSLGGQKDGYTF
TGTGCCAGCAGTTTAGGGGGACAGAAGGATGGCTACACCTTC
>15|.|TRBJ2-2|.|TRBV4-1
CASSQGHLLTGELFF
TGCGCCAGCAGCCAGGGACACCTCCTCACCGGGGAGCTGTTTTTT
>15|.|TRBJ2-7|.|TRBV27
CASSRSGPSSYEQYF
TGTGCCAGCAGTCGTAGCGGCCCAAGCTCCTACGAGCAGTACTTC
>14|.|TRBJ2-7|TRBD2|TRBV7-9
CASSLTSGSDEQYF
TGTGCCAGCAGCTTGACTAGCGGGAGTGACGAGCAGTACTTC
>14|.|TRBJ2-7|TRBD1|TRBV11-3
CASSSTGGIYEQYF
TGTGCCAGCAGCTCCACAGGGGGGATTTACGAGCAGTACTTC
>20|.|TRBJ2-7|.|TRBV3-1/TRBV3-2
CASSQGDFLPRTQGFYEQYF
TGTGCCAGCAGCCAAGGGGATTTTTTGCCCAGGACGCAGGGCTTCTACGAGCAGTACTTC
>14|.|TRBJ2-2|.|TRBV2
CASSAGHRTGELFF
TGTGCCAGCAGTGCGGGACATAGGACCGGGGAGCTGTTTTTT
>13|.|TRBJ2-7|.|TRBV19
CASSREKRYEQYF
TGTGCCAGTAGTAGAGAGAAACGGTACGAGCAGTACTTC
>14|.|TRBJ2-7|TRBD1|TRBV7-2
CASSSRTGLYEQYF
TGTGCCAGCAGCTCGCGGACAGGACTCTACGAGCAGTACTTC
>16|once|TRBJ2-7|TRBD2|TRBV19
CASSGLPGLPPHEQYF
TGTGCCAGTAGTGGCCTCCCGGGACTACCGCCACACGAGCAGTACTTC
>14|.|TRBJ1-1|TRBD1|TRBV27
CASSATGADTEAFF
TGTGCCAGCAGTGCGACAGGGGCTGACACTGAAGCTTTCTTT
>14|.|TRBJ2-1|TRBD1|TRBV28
CASSGGQGDNEQFF
TGTGCCAGCTCCGGGGGACAGGGCGACAATGAGCAGTTCTTC
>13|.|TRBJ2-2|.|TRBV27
CASSPGTAGELFF
TGTGCCAGCAGTCCCGGGACTGCCGGGGAGCTGTTTTTT
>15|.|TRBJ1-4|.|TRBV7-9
CASSLVAARGGKLFF
TGTGCCAGCAGCTTAGTTGCCGCTAGAGGGGGAAAACTGTTTTTT
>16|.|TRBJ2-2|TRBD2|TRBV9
CASSATSGMNTGELFF
TGTGCCAGCAGCGCAACTAGCGGGATGAACACCGGGGAGCTGTTTTTT
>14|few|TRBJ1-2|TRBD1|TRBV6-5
CASSRQGKTGGYTF
TGTGCCAGCAGCCGACAGGGGAAGACGGGGGGCTACACCTTC
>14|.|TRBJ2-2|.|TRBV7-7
CASSFTGLTGELFF
TGTGCTAGCAGCTTTACAGGGTTAACCGGGGAGCTGTTTTTT
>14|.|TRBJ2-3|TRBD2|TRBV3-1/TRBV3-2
CASSPGLPAGTQYF
TGTGCCAGCAGCCCGGGACTACCAGCCGGGACGCAGTATTTT
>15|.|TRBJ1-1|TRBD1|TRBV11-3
CASSLSGQGNTEAFF
TGTGCCAGCAGCTTATCTGGACAGGGGAACACTGAAGCTTTCTTT
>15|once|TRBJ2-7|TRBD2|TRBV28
CASTAASGSSYEQYF
TGTGCCAGCACCGCCGCTAGCGGAAGCTCCTACGAGCAGTACTTC
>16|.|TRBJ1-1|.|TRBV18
CASSPGEALRTTEAFF
TGTGCCAGCTCACCAGGGGAGGCTTTGAGGACCACTGAAGCTTTCTTT
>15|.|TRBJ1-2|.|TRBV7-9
CASSPPILRDYGYTF
TGTGCCAGCAGCCCCCCGATTTTGAGGGACTATGGCTACACCTTC
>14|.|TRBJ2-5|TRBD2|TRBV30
CAWEAGGPGETQYF
TGTGCCTGGGAAGCGGGAGGGCCAGGAGAGACCCAGTACTTC
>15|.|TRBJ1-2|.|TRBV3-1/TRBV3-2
CASSQADLQFYGYTF
TGTGCCAGCAGCCAGGCAGATCTACAGTTCTATGGCTACACCTTC
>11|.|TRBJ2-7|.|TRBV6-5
CASEGWYEQYF
TGTGCCAGCGAGGGATGGTACGAGCAGTACTTC
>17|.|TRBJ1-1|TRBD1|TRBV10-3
CAISEPDRGAMNTEAFF
TGTGCCATCAGTGAGCCCGACAGGGGGGCAATGAACACTGAAGCTTTCTTT
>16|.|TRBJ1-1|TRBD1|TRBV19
CASSKGGQGLWAEAFF
TGTGCCAGTAGTAAGGGGGGACAGGGTCTCTGGGCCGAAGCTTTCTTT
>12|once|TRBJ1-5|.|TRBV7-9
CASSLVSQPQHF
TGTGCCAGCAGCTTAGTTTCACAGCCCCAGCATTTT
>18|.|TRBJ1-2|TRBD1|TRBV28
CASSFLKGTDLANYGYTF
TGTGCCAGCAGTTTTCTCAAGGGGACAGACTTAGCTAACTATGGCTACACCTTC
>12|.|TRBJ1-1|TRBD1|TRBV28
CATRGGYTEAFF
TGTGCCACCCGAGGGGGCTACACTGAAGCTTTCTTT